The T cell receptor beta chain under discussion was sequenced for a study of T cell changes during pregnancy in multiple sclerosis. CDR3 length equals 14 residues. V was pared by 7 bases and J by 6 bases, with 15 bases between. Looked up from germline, CDR1 is MRHNA and CDR2 is SNTAGT. The method was immunoSEQ multiplex PCR; TCRdb's version includes in-frame clones alone and lacks a portion of them. In the table there are roughly 30,000 clones, more than 85% of which are singletons. The chain is built from TRBV6-4 and TRBJ2-2, with no clear D. Sample: CD4+ T cells from peripheral blood mononuclear cells, taken in the first trimester of pregnancy. The origin of this receptor is a female donor in good health, enrolled as a control in a pregnancy study. The CDR3 DNA sequence: TGTGCCAGCACCTCGGATCCCAGCGCCGGGGAGCTGTTTTTT. Translated: CASTSDPSAGELFF.